The entry below gives a single TCR beta chain sequence along with its context. These data are taken from a study of blood T cell repertoires in COVID-19. Assay: immunoSEQ multiplex PCR; the TCRdb copy retains only in-frame clones and omits some. The table includes 360,000 or so clones, roughly 89% detected once. The CDR3 runs 17 residues. V lost 2 bases, J lost 1 base, and 18 bases lay in between. Germline lookup yields CDR1 SGHTS and CDR2 YDEGEE. Residents of about two dozen US areas, aged roughly 18 to 89 years, made up the participants. This TCR was recovered from a woman in her 30s who had recovered from COVID-19. The sample was PBMCs or T cells enriched from blood (not recorded which). This chain connects TRBV5-8 to TRBJ2-5; tentatively, D is TRBD2 (5 bases). The CDR3: CASSFRRQAKPQETQYF. The CDR3 DNA reads TGTGCCAGCAGCTTCCGGAGGCAGGCGAAACCCCAAGAGACCCAGTACTTC.